The sequence of this T cell receptor (beta chain) was determined in a study of beta chain features in type 1 diabetes. This clone turned up a few times. The V gene lost 4 bases and the J gene lost 4 bases, with 13 bases spanning the gap. Germline CDR1 is SQVTM and CDR2 is ANQGSEA. The CDR3 loop spans 13 amino acids. Since all of the isolated RNA was reverse transcribed, expressed TCRB transcripts were what got sequenced. Clones were read by immunoSEQ multiplex PCR, and TCRdb kept only the in-frame ones, dropping some. The sample has 400,000 to 600,000 clones, 30% seen once. The sample comprised naive CD4+ T cells from blood. This chain joins TRBV29-1 and TRBJ1-1; no firm D call. This TCR derives from a man in his late teens or twenties in good health. This CDR3 reads CSVVGNWGTEAFF. The CDR3 region has the DNA TGCAGCGTTGTCGGGAACTGGGGCACTGAAGCTTTCTTT.